One sample yielded the 21 T cell receptor beta chains listed below, sequenced in a study of memory CD4+ T cells and cytomegalovirus serostatus. The protocol was immunoSEQ multiplex PCR, while the TCRdb copy is restricted to in-frame clones and leaves out a portion. The sample lists some 50,000 clones; around 80% were seen once. Single viable CD3+CD4+CD8-CD45RO+ cells were sorted as the memory CD4+ T cells. Sequences were obtained from memory CD4+ T cells from blood. These receptors were collected from an adult in good health and CMV-seronegative.

V is TRBV7-2 and J is TRBJ2-2; D is undetermined. V lost 3 bases and J lost 2, with 7 bases in between. The CDR3 spans 14 residues. Germline CDR1 reads SGHTA; CDR2 reads FQGNSA. The CDR3 region has the DNA TGTGCCAGCAGCTTCAGAGGAAACACCGGGGAGCTGTTTTTT. Translated, it gives CASSFRGNTGELFF.

V gene TRBV28 combines with J gene TRBJ1-3, with D uncertain. V shed 2 bases and J shed 4 bases, with 6 bases lying between them. This CDR3 region has 13 residues. CDR1 and CDR2 from the germline V gene are MDHEN and SYDVKM. CDR3 amino acids: CASSLGVGNTIYF. CDR3 sequence (DNA): TGTGCCAGCAGTTTAGGGGTCGGAAACACCATATATTTT. The entire variable domain, with the rest obtained from reference TRBV28 and TRBJ1-3, is as follows: DVKVTQSSRYLVKRTGEKVFLECVQDMDHENMFWYRQDPGLGLRLIYFSYDVKMKEKGDIPEGYSVSREKKERFSLILESASTNQTSMYLCASSLGVGNTIYFGEGSWLTVV.

CDR3 sequence (DNA): TGTGCCAGCAGTCTGACCGGGACTACCCCCTACAATGAGCAGTTCTTC. It is translated as CASSLTGTTPYNEQFF. J is TRBJ2-1 and V is TRBV27, with 7 bases matching TRBD2. Trimming removed 5 bases from V and 2 bases from J; junction bases left unmatched: 9. Germline lookup yields CDR1 MNHEY and CDR2 SMNVEV (reference sequence). CDR3 length: 16 residues.

V and J are TRBV28 and TRBJ2-5; 8 bases fit TRBD2. The CDR3 contains 16 residues. Germline CDR1 and CDR2: MDHEN and SYDVKM. V was clipped by 7 bases and J by 5 bases; unmatched bases: 15. Here the CDR3 DNA reads TGTGCCAGCAACCAGGAGACGGGACTAGGGACGGAGACCCAGTACTTC. Amino acid sequence: CASNQETGLGTETQYF.

A few counts support this clone. The chain is built from TRBV4-3 and TRBJ2-2; no reliable D call. The V and J ends lost 1 base and 4 bases respectively, with 10 bases between them. The germline gives CDR1 LGHNA, CDR2 YSLEER. The length of the CDR3 is 15 residues. CDR3 DNA: TGCGCCAGCAGCCAAGCCGCAAGGTCCACCGGGGAGCTGTTTTTT. Its protein is CASSQAARSTGELFF.

V and J are TRBV27 and TRBJ2-1; 9 bases are shared with TRBD2. CDR1 is MNHEY and CDR2 is SMNVEV in the germline V gene (reference sequence). The CDR3 runs to 13 residues. V trimming: 8 bases; J trimming: 8 bases; junction bases outside the gene matches: 7. The DNA of the CDR3 is TGTGCCAGCCAGCGGGGGGCCGGGCATGAGCAGTTCTTC. It is translated as CASQRGAGHEQFF.

The chain links TRBV15 to TRBJ1-5; 9 bases line up with TRBD1. The CDR3 runs 16 residues. V was pared by 0 bases and J by 4 bases, with 4 bases of the junction left unmatched. CDR1 is LNHNV and CDR2 is YYDKDF in the germline V gene (reference sequence). The CDR3, as DNA: TGTGCCACCAGCAGAGATATGGGACAGGGAAATCAGCCCCAGCATTTT. The encoded protein is CATSRDMGQGNQPQHF.

The chain is built from TRBV6-1 and TRBJ1-5, with no clear D. This CDR3 is built from 12 residues. V dropped 3 bases and J dropped 5 bases, with 5 bases sitting between them. The V gene's germline CDR1 is MNHNS and CDR2 SASEGT. CDR3 sequence reads: CASSDQYQPQHF. Here the CDR3 DNA reads TGTGCCAGCAGTGATCAGTATCAGCCCCAGCATTTT.

This clone was seen just once. V gene TRBV23-1 combines with J gene TRBJ2-3; D uncertain. TRBV23-1 is sorted into the ORF group, with uncertain function. The CDR3 length is 12 residues. The V and J ends lost 8 bases and 3 bases respectively, with 9 bases between them. CDR3 sequence reads: CASLNRTDTQYF. CDR3 DNA sequence: TGCGCCAGCCTTAACCGAACAGATACGCAGTATTTT.

The chain joins TRBV4-1 to TRBJ2-2, with 10 bases identical to TRBD2. In germline, CDR1 is MGHRA, CDR2 YSYEKL. The CDR3 length is 15 residues. Unmatched junction bases numbered 1, after V lost 1 base and J lost 5 bases. Here the CDR3 DNA reads TGCGCCAGCAGCCAAGTAGCGGGGGGAACCGGGGAGCTGTTTTTT. Its protein is CASSQVAGGTGELFF.

The V gene is TRBV5-1, the J gene TRBJ2-3; D not resolved. The CDR3 runs 12 residues. Per germline, CDR1 SGHRS and CDR2 YFSETQ. V lost 0 bases to trimming and J lost 5 bases, with 4 bases between them. CDR3 sequence reads: CASSLGLDTQYF. DNA of the CDR3: TGCGCCAGCAGCTTGGGCCTAGATACGCAGTATTTT.

A remark on this clone: This specimen includes other DNA sequences encoding the same CDR3. The V call is TRBV29-1, the J call TRBJ1-1, with D unresolved. The CDR3 contains 15 residues. V was cut by 4 bases and J by 0 bases, with 15 bases left in between. In germline, CDR1 is SQVTM, CDR2 ANQGSEA. The CDR3 loop reads CSVVISGFMNTEAFF. CDR3 nucleotide sequence: TGCAGCGTTGTTATATCGGGATTTATGAACACTGAAGCTTTCTTT.

The chain carries TRBV5-6 and TRBJ2-5; TRBD1 is a possible D gene (7 bases). Germline lookup yields CDR1 SGHDT and CDR2 YYEEEE. Between the trimmed V and J ends, which lost 3 bases and 4 bases, there was a span of 22 bases. This CDR3 comprises 17 residues. DNA for the CDR3: TGTGCCAGCAGCTCACGACTTCAGGGGGGCGTCGGAGAGACCCAGTACTTC. Its translation: CASSSRLQGGVGETQYF.

There are a few counts of this clone. The genes are TRBV14 and TRBJ2-2, with 9 nucleotides matching TRBD2. CDR1 is SGHDN and CDR2 is FVKESK in the germline V gene. The V and J ends lost 4 bases and 9 bases, in that order; junction bases with no gene match: 12. The CDR3 loop spans 16 amino acids. CDR3 bases: TGTGCCAGCAGCCGCCTGACTAGCGGTTCTGGGAGGGAGCTGTTTTTT. Protein: CASSRLTSGSGRELFF.

This sequence joins TRBV28 and TRBJ1-2, with 8 bases aligning to TRBD1. Germline CDR1 is MDHEN and CDR2 is SYDVKM. Trimming cost V 6 bases and J 5 bases; bases outside gene matches: 8. CDR3 length: 14 amino acids. The CDR3 DNA follows: TGTGCCAGCAGCCTTTGGGGACAGGAGTATGGCTACACCTTC. It translates to CASSLWGQEYGYTF.

This chain links TRBV9 with TRBJ1-2; D is perhaps TRBD1 (5 bases). V was pared by 0 bases and J by 4 bases, with 13 bases between. Germline assignment: CDR1 SGDLS and CDR2 YYNGEE. CDR3 length: 15 amino acids. For the CDR3, the DNA is TGTGCCAGCAGCGTAGGGGAAGGGGCTCCCTATGGCTACACCTTC. Its translation is CASSVGEGAPYGYTF.

The rearrangement links TRBV7-2 to TRBJ2-1; D may be TRBD2 (5 bases). Germline CDR1 SGHTA, CDR2 FQGNSA. V was pared by 8 bases and J by 9 bases, with 20 bases between. The CDR3 totals 14 residues. CDR3 in amino acids: CASAEARSWGEQFF. The CDR3 nucleotides are TGTGCCAGCGCGGAGGCCCGATCATGGGGTGAGCAGTTCTTC.

The CDR3 nucleotides read TGTGCCAGTAGCACCCTCGGGACTACCACGTATCTCAGGGGCGGGGAGCTGTTTTTT. It codes for CASSTLGTTTYLRGGELFF. The V gene is TRBV19, the J gene TRBJ2-2; D possibly corresponds to TRBD2 (7 bases). V lost 6 bases and J 7 bases, leaving 30 bases between the germline ends. This CDR3 spans 19 amino acids. The germline gives CDR1 LNHDA, CDR2 SQIVND (reference sequence).

The V gene is TRBV5-4, the J gene TRBJ1-5; 7 bases are shared with TRBD1. The germline V gene has CDR1 SGHNT and CDR2 YYREEE (reference sequence). The CDR3 consists of 15 residues. V was pared by 0 bases and J by 6 bases, with 6 bases of the junction left unmatched. CDR3: CASSLDRGAGQPQHF. DNA for the CDR3: TGTGCCAGCAGCTTGGACAGGGGAGCTGGTCAGCCCCAGCATTTT.

The rearrangement uses TRBV10-2 and TRBJ2-3; 7 positions match TRBD2. Germline CDR1 is WSHSY and CDR2 is SAAADI. The CDR3 has 14 residues. The J segment lost 2 bases and the V segment lost 11 bases, leaving 10 bases of the junction unmatched. The CDR3 coding sequence is TGCGCCTTTCGACCGGGGGGTACCACAGATACGCAGTATTTT. Translating it yields CAFRPGGTTDTQYF.

The chain uses TRBV6-5 and TRBJ1-1; no clear D. V lost 4 bases and J lost 5, with 8 bases in between. Germline V lookup: CDR1 MNHEY, CDR2 SVGAGI. This CDR3 has 12 residues. The CDR3 loop reads CASSFGKTEAFF. In DNA form, the CDR3 reads TGTGCCAGCAGTTTTGGTAAAACTGAAGCTTTCTTT.